This T cell receptor beta chain was captured in a study of cytomegalovirus exposure and HLA in healthy donors. The PCR used 60 Vbeta and 13 Jbeta primers. In the original workflow: A later analysis tallied approximately 78 million unique TCR beta chains, some 10 million of them shared. TCRdb keeps only in-frame clones here, not all; method: immunoSEQ multiplex PCR. For V, J and clone size, that table is used; D and trimming come from the DNA. Here the sample spans 95,000 to 100,000 clones, roughly 74% being singletons. Looked up from germline, CDR1 is LNHDA and CDR2 is SQIVND (reference sequence). The V and J ends lost 8 bases and 7 bases, in that order; junction bases with no gene match: 13. This CDR3 region has 15 residues.

Sequencing was done on a sample of PBMCs. The source is a woman aged 40 to 55 in good health and CMV-seronegative. This chain uses TRBV19 with TRBJ2-3, with TRBD2 matching over 9 bases. The CDR3 reads CASSLLGGGANTQYF. Here the CDR3 DNA reads TGTGCCAGTTCCCTCTTGGGCGGGGGGGCGAATACGCAGTATTTT.